There are many counts of the clone carrying this T cell receptor beta chain. No antigen is known for it. The entry originates in a study of T cells in Graves' hyperthyroidism and ophthalmopathy. The CDR3 spans 13 residues. V lost 0 bases, J lost 7 bases, and 7 bases lay in between. Germline V gene sequence: CDR1 SGDLS, CDR2 YYNGEE. Findings of the study overall: Ophthalmopathy, which appeared later, was predicted by the model a median approximately 6 months before onset.

TCR beta CDR3 regions were amplified from RNA transcripts. Primed by the HTBI set, a first-round RT-PCR was run on the TCR CDR3. In TCRdb, the multiplex PCR reads were re-called with MiXCR into one record per CDR3 protein. The table includes about 260,000 distinct CDR3 sequences, 25% detected once. The specimen was blood. This sequence was found in a man in his forties with Graves' hyperthyroidism that later progressed to Graves' ophthalmopathy. The rearrangement links TRBV9 to TRBJ2-2; D is unresolved. CDR3 DNA sequence: TGTGCCAGCAGCGTAGAGGTTAACGGGGAGCTGTTTTTT. Its translation: CASSVEVNGELFF.